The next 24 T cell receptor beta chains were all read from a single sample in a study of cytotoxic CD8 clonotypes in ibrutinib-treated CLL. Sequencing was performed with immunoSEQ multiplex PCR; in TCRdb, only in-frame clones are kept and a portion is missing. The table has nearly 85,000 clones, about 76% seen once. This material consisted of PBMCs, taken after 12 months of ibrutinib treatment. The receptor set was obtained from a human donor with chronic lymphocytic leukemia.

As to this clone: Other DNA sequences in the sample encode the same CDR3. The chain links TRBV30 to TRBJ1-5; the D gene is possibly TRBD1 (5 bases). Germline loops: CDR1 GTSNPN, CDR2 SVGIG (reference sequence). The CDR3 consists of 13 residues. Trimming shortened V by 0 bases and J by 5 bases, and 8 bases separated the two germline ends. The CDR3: CAWSVGGDQPQHF. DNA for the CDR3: TGTGCCTGGAGTGTGGGGGGGGATCAGCCCCAGCATTTT.

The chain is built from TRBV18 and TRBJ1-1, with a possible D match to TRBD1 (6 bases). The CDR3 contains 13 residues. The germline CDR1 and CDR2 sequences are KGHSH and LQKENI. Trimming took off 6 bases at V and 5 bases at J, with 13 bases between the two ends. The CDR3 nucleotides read TGTGCCAGCTCGACAATAGGGGGGACTGAAGCTTTCTTT. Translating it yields CASSTIGGTEAFF. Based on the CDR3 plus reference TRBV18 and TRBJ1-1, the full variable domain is NAGVMQNPRHLVRRRGQEARLRCSPMKGHSHVYWYRQLPEEGLKFMVYLQKENIIDESGMPKERFSAEFPKEGPSILRIQQVVRGDSAAYFCASSTIGGTEAFFGQGTRLTVV.

The CDR3 coding sequence is TGTGCCAGCAGGATTGGACAGGGGAGGTCCTACGAGCAGTACTTC. It specifies CASRIGQGRSYEQYF. The J gene is TRBJ2-7, the V gene TRBV6-1; 9 bases map to TRBD1. After removal of 6 bases from V and 1 base from J, the junction contained 7 bases not matched to a gene. The CDR3 extends over 15 amino acids. Germline-derived CDR1 and CDR2 are MNHNS and SASEGT.

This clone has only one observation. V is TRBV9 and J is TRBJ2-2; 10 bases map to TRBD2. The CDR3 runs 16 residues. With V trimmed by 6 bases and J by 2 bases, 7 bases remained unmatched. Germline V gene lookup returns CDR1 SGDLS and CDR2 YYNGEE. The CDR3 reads CASTQRGGINTGELFF. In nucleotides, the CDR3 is TGTGCCAGCACCCAGCGGGGGGGAATCAACACCGGGGAGCTGTTTTTT.

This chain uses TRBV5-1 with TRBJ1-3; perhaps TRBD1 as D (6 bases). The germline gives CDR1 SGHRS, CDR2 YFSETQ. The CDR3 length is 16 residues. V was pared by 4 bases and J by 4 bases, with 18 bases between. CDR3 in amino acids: CASSPGQTTWGNTIYF. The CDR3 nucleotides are TGCGCCAGCAGCCCCGGACAGACCACTTGGGGAAACACCATATATTTT.

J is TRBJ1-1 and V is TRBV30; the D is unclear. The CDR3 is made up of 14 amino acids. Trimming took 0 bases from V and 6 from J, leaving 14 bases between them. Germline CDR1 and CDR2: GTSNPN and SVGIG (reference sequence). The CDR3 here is CAWSVLGVGAEAFF. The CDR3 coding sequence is TGTGCCTGGAGTGTATTAGGAGTCGGCGCTGAAGCTTTCTTT.

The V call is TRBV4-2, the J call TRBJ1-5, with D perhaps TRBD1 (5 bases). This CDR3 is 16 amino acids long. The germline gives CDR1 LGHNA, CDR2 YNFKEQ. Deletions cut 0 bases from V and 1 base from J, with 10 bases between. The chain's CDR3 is CASSQDEGVSNQPQHF. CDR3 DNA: TGTGCCAGCAGCCAAGATGAAGGGGTGAGCAATCAGCCCCAGCATTTT.

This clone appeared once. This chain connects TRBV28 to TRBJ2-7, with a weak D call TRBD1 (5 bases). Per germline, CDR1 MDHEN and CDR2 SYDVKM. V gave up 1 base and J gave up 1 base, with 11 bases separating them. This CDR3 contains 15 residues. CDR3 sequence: CASSLYQGGSYEQYF. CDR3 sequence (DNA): TGTGCCAGCAGTTTATATCAGGGTGGGTCCTACGAGCAGTACTTC.

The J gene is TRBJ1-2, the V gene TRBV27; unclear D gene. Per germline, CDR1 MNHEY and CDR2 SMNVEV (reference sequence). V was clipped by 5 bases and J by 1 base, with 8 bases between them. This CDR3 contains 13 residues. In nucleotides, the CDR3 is TGTGCCAGCAGTAAGACCGATAACTATGGCTACACCTTC. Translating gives CASSKTDNYGYTF.

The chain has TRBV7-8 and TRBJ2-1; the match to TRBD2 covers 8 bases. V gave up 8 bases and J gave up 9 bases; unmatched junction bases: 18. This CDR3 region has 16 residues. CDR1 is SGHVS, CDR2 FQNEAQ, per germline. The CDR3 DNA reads TGTGCCAGCGGCCAAAAGGGGGGACTAGTGATTGGTGAGCAGTTCTTC. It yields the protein CASGQKGGLVIGEQFF.

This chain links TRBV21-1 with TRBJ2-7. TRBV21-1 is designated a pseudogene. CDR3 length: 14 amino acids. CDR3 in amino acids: CASSFRGESYEQYF. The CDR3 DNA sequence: TGTGCCAGCAGCTTTCGGGGCGAATCCTACGAGCAGTACTTC.

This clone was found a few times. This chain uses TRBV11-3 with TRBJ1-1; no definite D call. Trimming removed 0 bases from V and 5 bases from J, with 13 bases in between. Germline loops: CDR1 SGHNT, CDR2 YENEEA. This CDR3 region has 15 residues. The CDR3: CASSLDARVGTEAFF. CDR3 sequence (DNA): TGTGCCAGCAGCTTAGATGCCCGGGTGGGGACTGAAGCTTTCTTT. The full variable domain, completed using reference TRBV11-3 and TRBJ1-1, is EAGVVQSPRYKIIEKKQPVAFWCNPISGHNTLYWYLQNLGQGPELLIRYENEEAVDDSQLPKDRFSAERLKGVDSTLKIQPAELGDSAVYLCASSLDARVGTEAFFGQGTRLTVV.

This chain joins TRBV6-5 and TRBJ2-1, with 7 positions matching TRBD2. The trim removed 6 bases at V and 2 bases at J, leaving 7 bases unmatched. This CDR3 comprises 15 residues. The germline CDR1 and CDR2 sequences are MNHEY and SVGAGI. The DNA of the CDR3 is TGTGCCAGCAGACGGATAGCGGGCCCCTACAATGAGCAGTTCTTC. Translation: CASRRIAGPYNEQFF.

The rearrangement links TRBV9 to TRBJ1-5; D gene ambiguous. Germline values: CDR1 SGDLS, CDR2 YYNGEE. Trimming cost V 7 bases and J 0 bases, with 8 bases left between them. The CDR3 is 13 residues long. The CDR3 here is CASLGLSNQPQHF. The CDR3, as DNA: TGTGCCAGCCTCGGACTTAGCAATCAGCCCCAGCATTTT.

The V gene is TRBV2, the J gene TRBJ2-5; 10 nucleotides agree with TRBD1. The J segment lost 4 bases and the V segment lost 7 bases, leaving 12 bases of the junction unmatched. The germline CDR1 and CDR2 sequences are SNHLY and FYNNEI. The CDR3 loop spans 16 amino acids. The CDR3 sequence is CASKGPGQGRSETQYF. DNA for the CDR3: TGTGCCAGCAAGGGGCCGGGACAGGGGCGGTCAGAGACCCAGTACTTC.

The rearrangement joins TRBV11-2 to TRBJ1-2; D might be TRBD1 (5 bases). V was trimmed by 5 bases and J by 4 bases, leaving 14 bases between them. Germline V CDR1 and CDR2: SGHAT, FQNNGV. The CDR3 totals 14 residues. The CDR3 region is CASSPGPVPYGYTF. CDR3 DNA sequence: TGTGCCAGCAGCCCGGGGCCAGTCCCCTATGGCTACACCTTC. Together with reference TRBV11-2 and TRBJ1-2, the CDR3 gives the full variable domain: EAGVAQSPRYKIIEKRQSVAFWCNPISGHATLYWYQQILGQGPKLLIQFQNNGVVDDSQLPKDRFSAERLKGVDSTLKIQPAKLEDSAVYLCASSPGPVPYGYTFGSGTRLTVV.

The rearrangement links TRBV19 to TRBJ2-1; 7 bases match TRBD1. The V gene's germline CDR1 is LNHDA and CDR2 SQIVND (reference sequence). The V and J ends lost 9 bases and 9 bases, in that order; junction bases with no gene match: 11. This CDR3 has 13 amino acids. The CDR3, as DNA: TGTGCCAGCGTGCCACAGGGGATAGGTGAGCAGTTCTTC. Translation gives CASVPQGIGEQFF.

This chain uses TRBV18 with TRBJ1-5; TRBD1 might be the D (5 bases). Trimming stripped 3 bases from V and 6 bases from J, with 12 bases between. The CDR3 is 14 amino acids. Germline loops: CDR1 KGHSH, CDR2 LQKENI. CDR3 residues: CASSPSAGGQPQHF. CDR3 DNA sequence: TGTGCCAGCTCACCCTCGGCCGGGGGTCAGCCCCAGCATTTT.

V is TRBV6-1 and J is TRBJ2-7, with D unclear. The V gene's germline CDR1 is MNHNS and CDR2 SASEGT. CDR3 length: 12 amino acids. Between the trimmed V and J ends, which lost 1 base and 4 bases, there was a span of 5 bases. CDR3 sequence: CASSEVGYEQYF. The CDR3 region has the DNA TGTGCCAGCAGTGAAGTGGGTTACGAGCAGTACTTC.

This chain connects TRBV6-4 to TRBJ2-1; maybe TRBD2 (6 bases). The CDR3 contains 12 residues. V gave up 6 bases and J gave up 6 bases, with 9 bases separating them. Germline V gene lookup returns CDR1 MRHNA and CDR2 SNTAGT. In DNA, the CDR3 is TGTGCCAGCAGAGGGGACTTCAATGAGCAGTTCTTC. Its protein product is CASRGDFNEQFF.

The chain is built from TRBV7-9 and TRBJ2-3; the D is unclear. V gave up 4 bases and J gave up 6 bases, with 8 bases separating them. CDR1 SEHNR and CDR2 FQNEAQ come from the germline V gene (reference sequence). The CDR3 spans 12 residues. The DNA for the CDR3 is TGTGCCAGCAGCTCCGGTGGGGATACGCAGTATTTT. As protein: CASSSGGDTQYF.

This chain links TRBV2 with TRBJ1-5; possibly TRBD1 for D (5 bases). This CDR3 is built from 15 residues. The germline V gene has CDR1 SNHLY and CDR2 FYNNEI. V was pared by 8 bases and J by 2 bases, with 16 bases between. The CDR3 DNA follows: TGTGCCAGCCACGGGGGGGTAGTTGGCAATCAGCCCCAGCATTTT. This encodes CASHGGVVGNQPQHF.

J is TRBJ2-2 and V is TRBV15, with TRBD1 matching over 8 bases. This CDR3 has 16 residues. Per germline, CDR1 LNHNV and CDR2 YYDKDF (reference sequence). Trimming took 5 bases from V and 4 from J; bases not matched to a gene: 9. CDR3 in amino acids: CATSRGGQVGTGELFF. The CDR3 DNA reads TGTGCCACCAGCCGAGGGGGACAGGTGGGCACCGGGGAGCTGTTTTTT. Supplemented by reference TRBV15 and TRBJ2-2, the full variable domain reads DAMVIQNPRYQVTQFGKPVTLSCSQTLNHNVMYWYQQKSSQAPKLLFHYYDKDFNNEADTPDNFQSRRPNTSFCFLDIRSPGLGDTAMYLCATSRGGQVGTGELFFGEGSRLTVL.

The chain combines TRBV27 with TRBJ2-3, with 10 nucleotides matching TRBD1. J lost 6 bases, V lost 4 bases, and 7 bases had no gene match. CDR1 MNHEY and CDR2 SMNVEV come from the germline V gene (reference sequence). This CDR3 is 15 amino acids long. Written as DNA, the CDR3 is TGTGCCAGCAGTTCGTGGGACAGGGGTAGGGATACGCAGTATTTT. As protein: CASSSWDRGRDTQYF.